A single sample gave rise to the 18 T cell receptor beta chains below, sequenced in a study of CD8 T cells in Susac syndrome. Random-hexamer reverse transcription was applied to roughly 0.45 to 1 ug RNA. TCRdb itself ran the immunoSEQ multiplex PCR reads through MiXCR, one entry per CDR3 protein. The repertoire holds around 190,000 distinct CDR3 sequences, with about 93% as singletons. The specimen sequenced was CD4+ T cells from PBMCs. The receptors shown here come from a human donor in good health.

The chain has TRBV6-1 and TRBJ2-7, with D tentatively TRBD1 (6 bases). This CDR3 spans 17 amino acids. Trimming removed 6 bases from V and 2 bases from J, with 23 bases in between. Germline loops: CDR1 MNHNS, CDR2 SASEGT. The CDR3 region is CASRLMAGVSFPYEQYV. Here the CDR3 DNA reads TGTGCCAGCAGGCTCATGGCAGGGGTAAGCTTCCCCTACGAGCAGTACGTC.

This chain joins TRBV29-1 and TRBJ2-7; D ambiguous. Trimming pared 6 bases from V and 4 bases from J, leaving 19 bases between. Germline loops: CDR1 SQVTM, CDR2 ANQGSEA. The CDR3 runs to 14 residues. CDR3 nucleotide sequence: TGCAGCGTGATCCAAAGGGTAGGACCTTACGAGCAGTACTTC. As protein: CSVIQRVGPYEQYF.

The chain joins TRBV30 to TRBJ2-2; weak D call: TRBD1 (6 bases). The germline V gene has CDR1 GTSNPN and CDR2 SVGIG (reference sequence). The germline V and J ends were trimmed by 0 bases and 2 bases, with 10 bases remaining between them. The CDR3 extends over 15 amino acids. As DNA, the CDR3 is TGTGCCTGGAGTGTACTCAGGGGAAACACCGGGGAGCTGTTTTTT. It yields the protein CAWSVLRGNTGELFF.

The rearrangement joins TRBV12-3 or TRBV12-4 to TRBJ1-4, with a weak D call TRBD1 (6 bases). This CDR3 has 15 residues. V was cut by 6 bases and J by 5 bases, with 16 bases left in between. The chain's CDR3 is CASSSLGTPNEKLFF. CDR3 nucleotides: TGTGCCAGCAGCTCTCTCGGGACACCGAATGAAAAACTGTTTTTT.

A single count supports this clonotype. The CDR3 reads CASSLEGRINEKLFF. In DNA, the CDR3 is TGTGCCAGCAGCTTAGAGGGCAGGATAAATGAAAAACTGTTTTTT. The rearrangement links TRBV7-2 to TRBJ1-4; D is unclear. The ends were cut back, 1 base at V and 5 bases at J, with 11 bases in the middle. Per germline, CDR1 SGHTA and CDR2 FQGNSA. There are 15 residues in the CDR3.

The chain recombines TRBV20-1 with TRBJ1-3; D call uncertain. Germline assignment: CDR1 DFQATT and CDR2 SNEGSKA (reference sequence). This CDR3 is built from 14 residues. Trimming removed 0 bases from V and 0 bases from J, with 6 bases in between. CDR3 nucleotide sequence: TGCAGTGCTAGAGATCTCAGCTCTGGAAACACCATATATTTT. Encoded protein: CSARDLSSGNTIYF.

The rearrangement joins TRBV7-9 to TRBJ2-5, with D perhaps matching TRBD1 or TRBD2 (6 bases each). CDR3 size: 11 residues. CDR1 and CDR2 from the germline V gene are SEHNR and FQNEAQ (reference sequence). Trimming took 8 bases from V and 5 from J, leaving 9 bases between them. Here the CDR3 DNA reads TGTGCCAGCGGGGGGCGGGAGACCCAGTACTTC. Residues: CASGGRETQYF.

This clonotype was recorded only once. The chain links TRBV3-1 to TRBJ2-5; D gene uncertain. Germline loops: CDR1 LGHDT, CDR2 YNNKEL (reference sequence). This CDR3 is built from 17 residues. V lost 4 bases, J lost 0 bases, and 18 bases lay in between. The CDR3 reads CASSPKAVAVYQETQYF. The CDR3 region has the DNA TGTGCCAGCAGCCCAAAAGCCGTAGCTGTGTACCAAGAGACCCAGTACTTC.

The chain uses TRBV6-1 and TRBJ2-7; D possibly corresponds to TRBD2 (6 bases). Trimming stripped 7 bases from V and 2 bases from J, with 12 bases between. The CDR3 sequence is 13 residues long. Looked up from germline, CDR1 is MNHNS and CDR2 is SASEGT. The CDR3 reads CASKMGLTYEQYV. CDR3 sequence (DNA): TGTGCCAGCAAGATGGGACTGACCTACGAGCAGTACGTC.

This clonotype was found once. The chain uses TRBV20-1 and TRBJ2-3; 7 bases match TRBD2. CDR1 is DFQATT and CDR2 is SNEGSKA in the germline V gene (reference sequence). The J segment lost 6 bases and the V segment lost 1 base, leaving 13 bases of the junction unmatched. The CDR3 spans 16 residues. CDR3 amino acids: CSARGKVAGLLDTQYF. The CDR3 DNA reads TGCAGTGCTAGAGGGAAGGTAGCGGGCCTCCTGGATACGCAGTATTTT.

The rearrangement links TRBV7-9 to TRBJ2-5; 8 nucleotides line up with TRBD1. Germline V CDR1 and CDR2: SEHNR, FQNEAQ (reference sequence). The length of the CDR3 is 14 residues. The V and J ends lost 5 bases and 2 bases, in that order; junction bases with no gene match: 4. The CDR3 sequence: CASSERQGQETQYF. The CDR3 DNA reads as TGTGCCAGCAGCGAAAGACAGGGGCAAGAGACCCAGTACTTC.

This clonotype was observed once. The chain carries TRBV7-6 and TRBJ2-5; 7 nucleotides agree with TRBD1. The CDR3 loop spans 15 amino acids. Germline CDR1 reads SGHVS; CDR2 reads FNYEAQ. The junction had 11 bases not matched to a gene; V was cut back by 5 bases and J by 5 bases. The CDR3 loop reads CASSTTGAPRETQYF. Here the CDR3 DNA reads TGTGCCAGCAGCACCACAGGGGCCCCCCGGGAGACCCAGTACTTC.

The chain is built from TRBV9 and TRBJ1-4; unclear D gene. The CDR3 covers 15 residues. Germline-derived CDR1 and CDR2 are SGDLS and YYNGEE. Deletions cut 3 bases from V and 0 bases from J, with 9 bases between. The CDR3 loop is CASSESLATNEKLFF. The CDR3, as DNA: TGTGCCAGCAGCGAATCTCTAGCAACTAATGAAAAACTGTTTTTT.

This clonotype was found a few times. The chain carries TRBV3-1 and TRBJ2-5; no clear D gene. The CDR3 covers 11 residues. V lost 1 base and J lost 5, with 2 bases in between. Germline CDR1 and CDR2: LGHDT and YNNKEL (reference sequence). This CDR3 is CASSQGETQYF. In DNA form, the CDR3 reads TGTGCCAGCAGCCAAGGGGAGACCCAGTACTTC.

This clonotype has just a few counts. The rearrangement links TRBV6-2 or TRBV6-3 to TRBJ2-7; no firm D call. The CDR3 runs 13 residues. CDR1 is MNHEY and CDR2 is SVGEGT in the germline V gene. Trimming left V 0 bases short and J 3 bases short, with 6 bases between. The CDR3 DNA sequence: TGTGCCAGCAGTTACTCTAACTTCTACGAGCAGTACTTC. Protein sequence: CASSYSNFYEQYF.

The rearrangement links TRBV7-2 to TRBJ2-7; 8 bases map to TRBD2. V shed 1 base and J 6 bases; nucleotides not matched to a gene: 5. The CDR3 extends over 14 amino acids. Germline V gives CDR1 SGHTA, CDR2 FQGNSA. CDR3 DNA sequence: TGTGCCAGCAGCTTAGTCGCGGGGGGAGGCGAGCAGTACGTC. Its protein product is CASSLVAGGGEQYV.

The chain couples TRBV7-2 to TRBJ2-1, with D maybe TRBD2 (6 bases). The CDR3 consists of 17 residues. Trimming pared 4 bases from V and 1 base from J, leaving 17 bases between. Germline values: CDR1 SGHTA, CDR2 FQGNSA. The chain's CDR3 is CASSSLGGPGSYNEQFF. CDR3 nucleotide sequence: TGTGCCAGCAGCTCCCTCGGGGGACCGGGTTCCTACAATGAGCAGTTCTTC.

CDR3 bases: TGTGCCAGCAGCCTACTAGTTAAAGAGACCCAGTACTTC. It specifies CASSLLVKETQYF. The chain joins TRBV7-2 to TRBJ2-5, with D possibly matching TRBD2 (5 bases). Germline V CDR1 and CDR2: SGHTA, FQGNSA. The CDR3 extends over 13 amino acids. Deletions cut 5 bases from V and 3 bases from J, with 10 bases between.